The sequence of this TCR beta chain was determined in a study of CD8 T cells in Susac syndrome. With random hexamers, roughly 0.45 to 1 ug RNA was reverse transcribed. The authors amplified TCR beta CDR3 across 54 Vbeta and 13 Jbeta using immunoSEQ multiplex PCR. From the immunoSEQ multiplex PCR reads, TCRdb called clonotypes with MiXCR, one entry per CDR3 protein. The data show roughly 400,000 distinct CDR3 sequences, around 83% seen once. The source material was CD8+ T cells from PBMCs. This TCR was sampled from a human donor with multiple sclerosis.

The CDR3 nucleotides read TGTGCCAGCAGCCCTTTCCACGGGGAGCTGTTTTTT. The encoded protein is CASSPFHGELFF. V usage is TRBV5-4 and J usage is TRBJ2-2; D ambiguous. The germline gives CDR1 SGHNT, CDR2 YYREEE (reference sequence). Trimming stripped 4 bases from V and 7 bases from J, with 8 bases between. The length of the CDR3 is 12 residues.